A selection of T cell receptor beta chains follows, all from one sample in a study of identical twins. TCRdb used MiXCR to reprocess the 5' RACE reads, holding one entry per CDR3 protein. This table holds about 280,000 distinct CDR3 sequences, about 8.1% found once. This same sample was also taken into another study, of yellow fever vaccine responses in identical twins.

Sequenced material: memory (CD45RO+) T cells sorted from blood. The receptors derive from a woman aged 18 to 35 in good health. Both conserved end residues are part of each CDR3.

j_call: TRBJ2-5
v_call: TRBV2
cdr3_aa: CASSGTGGETQYF

j_call: TRBJ2-1
v_call: TRBV12-3/TRBV12-4
cdr3_aa: CASSLAWTTNNEQFF

j_call: TRBJ1-6
v_call: TRBV6-8
cdr3_aa: CARSMRGQNSPLHF

j_call: TRBJ1-3
v_call: TRBV15
cdr3_aa: CATSRDTTGNTIYF

j_call: TRBJ2-1
v_call: TRBV6-4
cdr3_aa: CASSRGGEDNEQFF

j_call: TRBJ2-5
v_call: TRBV20-1
cdr3_aa: CSASETVNQETQYF

j_call: TRBJ1-1
v_call: TRBV10-3
cdr3_aa: CAIKLGRENTEAFF

j_call: TRBJ2-5
v_call: TRBV29-1
cdr3_aa: CSVASEIRETQYF

j_call: TRBJ1-6
v_call: TRBV18
cdr3_aa: CASSPVRGAGPLHF

j_call: TRBJ2-7
v_call: TRBV2
cdr3_aa: CASRWDTLYEQYF

j_call: TRBJ2-1
v_call: TRBV20-1
cdr3_aa: CSARDLSSGYNEQFF

j_call: TRBJ2-5
v_call: TRBV7-9
cdr3_aa: CASSPRTGTIQETQYF

j_call: TRBJ1-5
v_call: TRBV6-1
cdr3_aa: CASLAGNQPQHF

j_call: TRBJ1-5
v_call: TRBV28
cdr3_aa: CASSFGQSYQPQHF

j_call: TRBJ2-5
v_call: TRBV9
cdr3_aa: CASSVRLAGDRETQYF

j_call: TRBJ2-1
v_call: TRBV20-1
cdr3_aa: CSAQLAGYNEQFF

j_call: TRBJ2-1
v_call: TRBV2
cdr3_aa: CASSEHPNYNEQFF

j_call: TRBJ1-2
v_call: TRBV2
cdr3_aa: CASSGRGAGYTF

j_call: TRBJ2-2
v_call: TRBV14
cdr3_aa: CARSQVQGTGELFF

j_call: TRBJ2-1
v_call: TRBV27
cdr3_aa: CASSLTSPTPWGEQFF

j_call: TRBJ2-2
v_call: TRBV2
cdr3_aa: CASSERQLINTGELFF

j_call: TRBJ1-3
v_call: TRBV12-3/TRBV12-4
cdr3_aa: CASSSKNRAGNTIYF

j_call: TRBJ2-4
v_call: TRBV23-1
cdr3_aa: CASSQAPGLGEGIQYF

j_call: TRBJ2-1
v_call: TRBV9
cdr3_aa: CASSSPSGSPQEQFF

j_call: TRBJ2-1
v_call: TRBV3-1
cdr3_aa: CASSRPGLAYYNEQFF

j_call: TRBJ2-6
v_call: TRBV6-5
cdr3_aa: CASSSTVYSGANVLTF

j_call: TRBJ1-1
v_call: TRBV5-1
cdr3_aa: CASSLEGENTEAFF

j_call: TRBJ2-1
v_call: TRBV20-1
cdr3_aa: CSARNPGGVLNEQFF

j_call: TRBJ1-1
v_call: TRBV5-1
cdr3_aa: CASRRRGGTEAFF

j_call: TRBJ2-3
v_call: TRBV20-1
cdr3_aa: CSASKTSGSTDTQYF

j_call: TRBJ2-3
v_call: TRBV12-3/TRBV12-4
cdr3_aa: CASTQWGGTVRYF

j_call: TRBJ2-5
v_call: TRBV5-1
cdr3_aa: CASSLTEETQYF

j_call: TRBJ1-1
v_call: TRBV20-1
cdr3_aa: CSGVMGRKNTEAFF

j_call: TRBJ2-1
v_call: TRBV5-1
cdr3_aa: CASSLGASGSLEQFF

j_call: TRBJ1-2
v_call: TRBV19
cdr3_aa: CASNRGANGYTF

j_call: TRBJ2-1
v_call: TRBV5-1
cdr3_aa: CASSTGLAGPEQFF

j_call: TRBJ1-5
v_call: TRBV19
cdr3_aa: CASSGQGTGVGQPQHF

j_call: TRBJ2-4
v_call: TRBV6-2/TRBV6-3
cdr3_aa: CASSYRGSGKNIQYF

j_call: TRBJ1-2
v_call: TRBV5-8
cdr3_aa: CASSLAPTGRDGYTF

j_call: TRBJ2-7
v_call: TRBV5-1
cdr3_aa: CASSRKQGSDEQYF

j_call: TRBJ1-6
v_call: TRBV19
cdr3_aa: CASSMMRTGNSPLHF

j_call: TRBJ2-5
v_call: TRBV12-3/TRBV12-4
cdr3_aa: CASSPRPQETQYF

j_call: TRBJ2-1
v_call: TRBV5-1
cdr3_aa: CASRPGQGYNEQFF

j_call: TRBJ2-2
v_call: TRBV20-1
cdr3_aa: CSARNRVAGELFF

j_call: TRBJ2-7
v_call: TRBV3-1
cdr3_aa: CASSQGLAEQYF

j_call: TRBJ2-5
v_call: TRBV2
cdr3_aa: CASSVGTFGETQYF

j_call: TRBJ1-1
v_call: TRBV20-1
cdr3_aa: CSAPDRINSEAFF

j_call: TRBJ2-5
v_call: TRBV2
cdr3_aa: CAGLPAAGETQYF

j_call: TRBJ1-2
v_call: TRBV6-2/TRBV6-3
cdr3_aa: CASSWDGRGYGYTF

j_call: TRBJ2-1
v_call: TRBV7-6
cdr3_aa: CASSTARGSNEQFF

j_call: TRBJ2-3
v_call: TRBV6-1
cdr3_aa: CASSEPGGASDTQYF

j_call: TRBJ2-3
v_call: TRBV12-3/TRBV12-4
cdr3_aa: CASTFGTDTQYF